The sequence of this TCR beta chain was determined in a study of blood T cell repertoires in COVID-19. Study overall: Italy, Spain and the United States were the sources of the convalescent and acute COVID-19 samples. PBMCs, B-cell-depleted T cells, or T cells provided the cDNA or gDNA that made up the material.

Per the original data handling: Reference gene primers were amplified, and this amplification served to estimate nucleated cell counts. Assay: immunoSEQ multiplex PCR; the TCRdb copy retains only in-frame clones and omits some. That table supplies the V and J calls and clone size; D and trimming were determined from the DNA. This sample has some 270,000 clones, with roughly 84% found just once. This clone came up once. Seattle's cohort entered during active infection and was followed longitudinally. Sequencing input: peripheral blood. The sequence derives from a human donor with COVID-19, enrolled during active disease. The donor label of this sample is uncertain.

The CDR3 here is CASSQLRTDIAFF. DNA of the CDR3: TGTGCCAGCAGCCAATTACGGACGGACATTGCTTTCTTT. V and J are TRBV3-1 (or the pseudogene TRBV3-2) and TRBJ1-1, with a tentative D call TRBD1 (5 bases). Per the germline V gene, CDR1 is LGHDT and CDR2 is YNNKEL (reference sequence). Trimming removed 2 bases from V and 11 bases from J, with 15 bases in between. CDR3 length: 13 amino acids.